A single sample is the source of the 17 T cell receptor beta chains below, sequenced in a study of human T cells and chemical hapten exposure (dated by TCRdb to the early 2020s). The time point label of this sample denotes: patch test 3, about 24 weeks after DPC sensitization. Taken with the paper, the label for treatment or condition translates to: therapeutic diphenylcyclopropenone sensitization with weekly scalp DPC. The method behind the library was RACE. Sequencing used a NextSeq 500. TCRdb passed the public sequencing reads through fastp at Q25 and MiXCR, retaining productive beta sequences. Rows are combined by CDR3 protein, so each entry shows the most common genes and DNA. A total of 110,000 or so distinct CDR3 sequences appear in this sample, under 35% of them only once. The top ten constitute about 2.7% of the sample. The sample in question was whole blood, obtained in connection with sensitization to the hapten diphenylcyclopropenone (DPC). Receptors were obtained from a man between 35 and 55 years old with alopecia areata. Some clones in this sample may be carry-over from other donors' samples.

The V call is TRBV20-1, the J call TRBJ2-5; D not certain. Trimming took 6 bases from V and 3 from J, leaving 2 bases between them. CDR3 length: 9 amino acids. Germline assignment: CDR1 DFQATT and CDR2 SNEGSKA (reference sequence). The DNA for the CDR3 is TGCAGTGCCAAAGAGACCCAGTACTTC. Translating it yields CSAKETQYF.

J is TRBJ2-7 and V is TRBV7-2, with a weak D call TRBD2 (5 bases). This CDR3 contains 11 residues. V lost 4 bases, J lost 10 bases, and 11 bases lay in between. Germline CDR1 and CDR2: SGHTA and FQGNSA. The chain's CDR3 is CASSSLAGQYF. The CDR3 nucleotides are TGTGCCAGCAGCTCGCTGGCGGGCCAGTACTTC.

The rearrangement joins TRBV27 to TRBJ2-5, with 16 nucleotides matching TRBD2. There are 15 residues in the CDR3. V shed 4 bases, J shed 5 bases, and the junction held 1 base outside the gene matches. Germline V gene sequence: CDR1 MNHEY, CDR2 SMNVEV (reference sequence). Here the CDR3 reads CASSSGLAGGETQYF. The CDR3 nucleotides read TGTGCCAGCAGTTCGGGACTAGCGGGAGGGGAGACCCAGTACTTC.

The V gene is TRBV4-3, the J gene TRBJ2-7; 10 positions agree with TRBD1. The V gene's germline CDR1 is LGHNA and CDR2 YSLEER. CDR3 size: 15 residues. With V trimmed by 2 bases and J by 5 bases, 6 bases remained unmatched. CDR3 nucleotides: TGCGCCAGCAGCCAATACACCGGGACAGGGGACGAGCAGTACGTC. It translates to CASSQYTGTGDEQYV.

This sequence joins TRBV21-1 and TRBJ2-7; the tabulated D call, TRBD1, remains unverified against the DNA. TRBV21-1 has pseudogene status. CDR3 size: 15 residues. The CDR3, as DNA: TGTGCCAGCAGCAAATCCGATTGGACAGCCCACGAGCAGTACGTC. Amino acids: CASSKSDWTAHEQYV.

This clonotype was counted between two and nine times. The rearrangement links TRBV25-1 to TRBJ2-5, with no clear D. The CDR3 totals 11 residues. V lost 2 bases, J lost 7 bases, and 5 bases lay in between. Germline assignment: CDR1 MGHDK and CDR2 SYGVNS. In nucleotides, the CDR3 is TGTGCCAGCAGTGAAAAGGTGACCCAGTACTTC. Translation gives CASSEKVTQYF. The whole variable domain, filled in from reference TRBV25-1 and TRBJ2-5, reads EADIYQTPRYLVIGTGKKITLECSQTMGHDKMYWYQQDPGMELHLIHYSYGVNSTEKGDLSSESTVSRIRTEHFPLTLESARPSHTSQYLCASSEKVTQYFGPGTRLLVL.

This clonotype was observed a few times. The gene calls are TRBV20-1 and TRBJ2-1, with no clear D. This CDR3 spans 10 amino acids. Trimming pared 5 bases from V and 7 bases from J, leaving 6 bases between. Germline assignment: CDR1 DFQATT and CDR2 SNEGSKA (reference sequence). CDR3 DNA: TGCAGTGCTGAATGGAATGAGCAGTTCTTC. Its translation: CSAEWNEQFF.

This clonotype was counted once. The rearrangement uses TRBV7-2 and TRBJ1-4; D ambiguous. The CDR3 runs 14 residues. Trimming pared 4 bases from V and 6 bases from J, leaving 12 bases between. Germline CDR1 reads SGHTA; CDR2 reads FQGNSA. This chain's CDR3 is CASSSPRSDEKLFF. In DNA form, the CDR3 reads TGTGCCAGCAGCTCCCCCCGTTCTGATGAAAAACTGTTTTTT.

In DNA form, the CDR3 reads TGTGCCAGCACCTTTCTAGCGGGAGGGCCAGACGAGCAGTACGTC. This codes for CASTFLAGGPDEQYV. This sequence joins TRBV6-1 and TRBJ2-7, with 12 bases matching TRBD2. Trimming removed 7 bases from V and 5 bases from J; junction bases left unmatched: 9. From germline, CDR1 is MNHNS and CDR2 SASEGT. This CDR3 comprises 15 residues.

This clonotype was detected only a few times. The CDR3 protein is CASSPLGASTDTQYF. In DNA, the CDR3 is TGCGCCAGCAGCCCCTTAGGAGCTAGCACAGATACGCAGTATTTT. V and J are TRBV5-1 and TRBJ2-3; D uncertain. The germline CDR1 and CDR2 sequences are SGHRS and YFSETQ. V gave up 4 bases and J gave up 0 bases, with 12 bases separating them. The CDR3 spans 15 residues.

This clonotype was seen a handful of times. The V gene is TRBV7-9, the J gene TRBJ1-5; D uncertain. This CDR3 has 13 residues. The V and J ends lost 7 bases and 1 base respectively, with 8 bases between them. CDR1 and CDR2 from the germline V gene are SEHNR and FQNEAQ (reference sequence). The CDR3 loop reads CASNGASNQPQHF. In DNA form, the CDR3 reads TGTGCCAGCAATGGAGCGAGCAATCAGCCCCAGCATTTT.

This clonotype was observed a few times. J is TRBJ2-1 and V is TRBV2; TRBD2 aligns across 12 bases. From germline, CDR1 is SNHLY and CDR2 FYNNEI. V shed 7 bases and J 10 bases; nucleotides not matched to a gene: 11. CDR3 size: 15 residues. The CDR3 DNA sequence: TGTGCCAGCACCTTTGGCGCTAGCGGGAGGGGGGAGCAGTTCTTC. Amino acid sequence: CASTFGASGRGEQFF.

This rearrangement joins TRBV28 to TRBJ2-5; 8 positions agree with TRBD2. V was clipped by 4 bases and J by 5 bases; unmatched bases: 6. This CDR3 is built from 14 residues. In germline, CDR1 is MDHEN, CDR2 SYDVKM. The CDR3 loop reads CASSYGGEFETQYF. For the CDR3, the DNA is TGTGCCAGCAGTTACGGGGGGGAGTTTGAGACCCAGTACTTC.

This clonotype was picked up a small number of times. The rearrangement uses TRBV6-6 and TRBJ2-3; TRBD2 matches 10 bases. Germline assignment: CDR1 MNHNY and CDR2 SVGAGI (reference sequence). V shed 4 bases and J 3 bases; nucleotides not matched to a gene: 7. This CDR3 comprises 16 residues. The CDR3: CASSSLLLAGTDTQYF. The CDR3 DNA reads as TGTGCCAGCAGTTCCTTACTACTAGCGGGGACAGATACGCAGTATTTT.

This clonotype was picked up a small number of times. J is TRBJ1-5 and V is TRBV19; TRBD1 might be the D (6 bases). V lost 4 bases and J 1 base, leaving 11 bases between the germline ends. The germline V gene encodes CDR1 LNHDA and CDR2 SQIVND (reference sequence). The CDR3 extends over 15 amino acids. The CDR3 DNA follows: TGTGCCAGTAGTAGAACAGGGACCAGCAATCAGCCCCAGCATTTT. Protein product: CASSRTGTSNQPQHF.

The J gene is TRBJ1-1, the V gene TRBV25-1; the match to TRBD1 covers 9 bases. The length of the CDR3 is 15 residues. Germline values: CDR1 MGHDK, CDR2 SYGVNS. The J segment lost 6 bases and the V segment lost 5 bases, leaving 10 bases of the junction unmatched. The DNA of the CDR3 is TGTGCCAGCAGTAGGCGGGACAGGGATAGCGCTGAAGCTTTCTTT. Its protein is CASSRRDRDSAEAFF.

In its sample, this clonotype was seen a few times. The V call is TRBV6-2 or TRBV6-3, the J call TRBJ2-1; 15 bases are shared with TRBD2. Trimming removed 8 bases from V and 0 bases from J; junction bases left unmatched: 11. The CDR3 covers 19 residues. CDR1 and CDR2 from the germline V gene are MNHEY and SVGEGT. CDR3 region: CASYTPGLAGGGSYNEQFF. For the CDR3, the DNA is TGTGCCAGCTACACGCCTGGACTAGCGGGAGGGGGCTCCTACAATGAGCAGTTCTTC.